These 6 T cell receptor beta chains share one sample of origin, sequenced in a study of T-cell memory formation after mild COVID-19. TCRdb passed the 5' RACE reads through MiXCR, listing each CDR3 protein once. The data hold about 470,000 distinct CDR3 sequences, with around 27% observed a single time. Sequenced sample: PBMCs or a T cell subset sorted from them (not recorded which). These receptors originate from an adult woman who had mild COVID-19 (a few samples of this study predate the infection). Cell type and time point are not known.

In this sample, this clonotype turned up a few times. This rearrangement joins TRBV5-1 to TRBJ2-1; no clear D gene. Trimming stripped 2 bases from V and 0 bases from J, with 12 bases between. CDR3 length equals 16 residues. From germline, CDR1 is SGHRS and CDR2 YFSETQ. This CDR3 reads CASSLDPSSSYNEQFF. DNA of the CDR3: TGCGCCAGCAGCTTAGACCCGTCGAGCTCCTACAATGAGCAGTTCTTC.

V gene TRBV27 combines with J gene TRBJ2-1; D is ambiguous. The V end lost 5 bases, the J end lost 6 bases, and 23 bases lay between the germline ends. The germline CDR1 and CDR2 sequences are MNHEY and SMNVEV (reference sequence). This CDR3 is built from 17 residues. The CDR3 bases are TGTGCCAGCAGTCAATTCCCATTGGGAAGAGGCCCCAATGAGCAGTTCTTC. This codes for CASSQFPLGRGPNEQFF.

This clonotype was picked up many times. This chain links TRBV12-3 or TRBV12-4 with TRBJ1-5; 7 nucleotides align to TRBD1. The CDR3 covers 14 residues. V gave up 2 bases and J gave up 2 bases; unmatched junction bases: 0. For the CDR3, the DNA is TGTGCCAGCAGTTTAACAGGGGGCAATCAGCCCCAGCATTTT. Translating it yields CASSLTGGNQPQHF.

This clonotype has only a few counts. This rearrangement joins TRBV5-7 to TRBJ2-1, with 7 nucleotides matching TRBD1. TRBV5-7 is an open reading frame, and its role is uncertain. The V segment lost 3 bases and the J segment 1 base; nucleotides outside the gene matches: 10. The CDR3 loop spans 17 amino acids. Here the CDR3 DNA reads TGTGCCAGCAGCTCGACTGAGGGGGCGGGTTCCTACAATGAGCAGTTCTTC. It translates to CASSSTEGAGSYNEQFF.

This clonotype was found many times. The chain employs TRBV7-3 and TRBJ2-2; 7 bases fit TRBD2. The germline V gene has CDR1 SGHTA and CDR2 FQGTGA. V trimming: 5 bases; J trimming: 4 bases; junction bases outside the gene matches: 13. This CDR3 contains 17 residues. DNA for the CDR3: TGTGCCAGCAGCCCGCGTACCGCGGGAGAGGGCACCGGGGAGCTGTTTTTT. Translating it yields CASSPRTAGEGTGELFF.

This clonotype has a handful of counts. The chain couples TRBV4-2 to TRBJ2-4, with D tentatively TRBD2 (5 bases). V lost 1 base to trimming and J lost 0 bases, with 7 bases between them. Germline values: CDR1 LGHNA, CDR2 YNFKEQ. The CDR3 covers 15 residues. CDR3 in amino acids: CASSQVGVAKNIQYF. DNA of the CDR3: TGTGCCAGCAGCCAAGTCGGGGTAGCCAAAAACATTCAGTACTTC.